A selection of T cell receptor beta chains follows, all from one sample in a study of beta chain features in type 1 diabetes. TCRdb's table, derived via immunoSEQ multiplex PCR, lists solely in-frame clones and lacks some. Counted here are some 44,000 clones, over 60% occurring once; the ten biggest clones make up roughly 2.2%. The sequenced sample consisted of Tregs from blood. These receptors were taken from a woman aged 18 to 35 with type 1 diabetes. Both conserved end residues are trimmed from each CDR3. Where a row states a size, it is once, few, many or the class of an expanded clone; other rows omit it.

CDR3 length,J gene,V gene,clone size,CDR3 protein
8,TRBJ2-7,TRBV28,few,ASQGYEQY
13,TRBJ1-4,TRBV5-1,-,ASSLGRTGQEKLF
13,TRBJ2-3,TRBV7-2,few,ASSPAGATTDTQY
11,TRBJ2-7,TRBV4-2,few,ASSQQGLGEQY
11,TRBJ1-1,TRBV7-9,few,ASSIRGGTEAF
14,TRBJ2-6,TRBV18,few,ASSPGTGSGANVLT
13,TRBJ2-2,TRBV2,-,ASRRGGQNTGELF
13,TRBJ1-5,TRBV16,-,ASSQSGQSNQPQH
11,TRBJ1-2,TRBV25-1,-,ASTGGASYGYT
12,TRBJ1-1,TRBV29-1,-,SVEDLGRVSEAF
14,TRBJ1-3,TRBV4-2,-,ASSQNQGSPGNTIY
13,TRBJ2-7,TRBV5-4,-,ASSLSGTTPYEQY
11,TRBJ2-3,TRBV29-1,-,SASGALTDTQY
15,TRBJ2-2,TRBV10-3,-,AISLLVSPLGTGELF
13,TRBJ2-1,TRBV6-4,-,ASSPGLAGYNEQF
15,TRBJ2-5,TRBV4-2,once,ASSQDPLAGGLETQY
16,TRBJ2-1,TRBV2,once,ASGEAGIAGRSYNEQF
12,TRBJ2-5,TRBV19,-,ASSMAQQEETQY
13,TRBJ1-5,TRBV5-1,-,ASRGQNNSNQPQH
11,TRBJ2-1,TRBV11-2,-,ASSFGLDNEQF
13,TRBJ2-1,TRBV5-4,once,ASSLKGTGLNEQF
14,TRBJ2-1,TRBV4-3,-,ASSQDKGLAPNEQF
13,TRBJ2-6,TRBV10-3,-,AIRGSARGWNVLT
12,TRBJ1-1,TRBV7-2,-,ASSLGRTGIGAF
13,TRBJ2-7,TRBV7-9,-,ASSDTGGVSYEQY
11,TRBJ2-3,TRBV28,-,ASRSQGVDTQY
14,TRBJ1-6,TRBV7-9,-,ASSLIGARGNSALH
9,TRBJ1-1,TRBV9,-,ASSRDTEAF
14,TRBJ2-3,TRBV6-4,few,ASSIIAGGSTDTQY
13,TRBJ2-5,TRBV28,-,ASSALSGRQETQY
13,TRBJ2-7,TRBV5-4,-,ASSQDELANYEQY
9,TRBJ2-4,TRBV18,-,ASSQGDIQY